This is a list of T cell receptor beta chains from one sample in a study of cytomegalovirus exposure and HLA in healthy donors. Assay used: immunoSEQ multiplex PCR; TCRdb lists only in-frame clones, some missing. Among 160,000 or so clones listed, 75% to 90% were seen once. The sequenced sample was PBMCs. The source of these receptors is a man in his fifties or sixties in good health and CMV-seropositive. The CDR3 runs from the conserved cysteine through the conserved F or W. Each record gives: V gene, J gene, clone size, D gene, CDR3 DNA, CDR3 protein. D genes are given only for firm matches. Clone size is not always given. Where it is, it says once, few, many or a class for expanded clones.

V gene: TRBV5-4
J gene: TRBJ2-7
clone size: NA
D gene: NA
CDR3 DNA: TGTGCCAGCAGCTTCGCCCAGGCCTACGAGCAGTACTTC
CDR3 protein: CASSFAQAYEQYF

V gene: TRBV9
J gene: TRBJ2-5
clone size: NA
D gene: NA
CDR3 DNA: TGTGCCAGCAGCGTAAGGGCCGAGGGAGAGACCCAGTACTTC
CDR3 protein: CASSVRAEGETQYF

V gene: TRBV7-6
J gene: TRBJ2-3
clone size: NA
D gene: TRBD2
CDR3 DNA: TGTGCCAGCAGCTCCGGGAGGGGAACAGATACGCAGTATTTT
CDR3 protein: CASSSGRGTDTQYF

V gene: TRBV7-9
J gene: TRBJ1-2
clone size: NA
D gene: NA
CDR3 DNA: TGTGCCAGCAGCTTAGGTCGTACAGGGTTACCTAACTATGGCTACACCTTC
CDR3 protein: CASSLGRTGLPNYGYTF

V gene: TRBV19
J gene: TRBJ1-5
clone size: NA
D gene: NA
CDR3 DNA: TGTGCCAGTAGTTTGGCACCCCTCAGCAATCAGCCCCAGCATTTT
CDR3 protein: CASSLAPLSNQPQHF

V gene: TRBV7-6
J gene: TRBJ2-6
clone size: NA
D gene: TRBD1
CDR3 DNA: TGTGCCAGCAGCTTAGGTAGAAGACAGGGTGGGGGTTCTGGGGCCAACGTCCTGACTTTC
CDR3 protein: CASSLGRRQGGGSGANVLTF

V gene: TRBV28
J gene: TRBJ2-7
clone size: NA
D gene: NA
CDR3 DNA: TGTGCCAGCACCCCCAACGAGCAGTACTTC
CDR3 protein: CASTPNEQYF

V gene: TRBV15
J gene: TRBJ2-1
clone size: once
D gene: NA
CDR3 DNA: TGTGCCACCAGCCCCGGAGGCTCCTACAATGAGCAGTTCTTC
CDR3 protein: CATSPGGSYNEQFF

V gene: TRBV6-1
J gene: TRBJ2-5
clone size: NA
D gene: NA
CDR3 DNA: TGTGCCAGCAGTGAAAACCTAAAGCAGACCCAGTACTTC
CDR3 protein: CASSENLKQTQYF

V gene: TRBV6-1
J gene: TRBJ1-6
clone size: NA
D gene: NA
CDR3 DNA: TGTGCCAGCAGGGAGGTCAGCTCCTATAATTCACCCCTCCACTTT
CDR3 protein: CASREVSSYNSPLHF

V gene: TRBV28
J gene: TRBJ2-3
clone size: NA
D gene: NA
CDR3 DNA: TGTGCCAGCAGTTTATCAGCGAGGACAGATACGCAGTATTTT
CDR3 protein: CASSLSARTDTQYF

V gene: TRBV6-5
J gene: TRBJ2-3
clone size: few
D gene: NA
CDR3 DNA: TGTGCCAGCAGTTACTCGATACTCGCCGGAGATACGCAGTATTTT
CDR3 protein: CASSYSILAGDTQYF

V gene: TRBV18
J gene: TRBJ2-5
clone size: NA
D gene: NA
CDR3 DNA: TGTGCCAGCTCACCACCGAGGGAGGCGTACCAAGAGACCCAGTACTTC
CDR3 protein: CASSPPREAYQETQYF

V gene: TRBV30
J gene: TRBJ1-2
clone size: NA
D gene: NA
CDR3 DNA: TGTGCCTGGAGTGGGGGGCAGGGAATAGTTGGCTACACCTTC
CDR3 protein: CAWSGGQGIVGYTF

V gene: TRBV5-4
J gene: TRBJ2-1
clone size: NA
D gene: NA
CDR3 DNA: TGTGCCAGCAGCTTGGGCGGGGTTAGATCTAATGAGCAGTTCTTC
CDR3 protein: CASSLGGVRSNEQFF

V gene: TRBV11-2
J gene: TRBJ1-1
clone size: NA
D gene: NA
CDR3 DNA: TGTGCCAGCAGCTTAGGCCCGGGAAGGAACACTGAAGCTTTCTTT
CDR3 protein: CASSLGPGRNTEAFF

V gene: TRBV7-3
J gene: TRBJ1-6
clone size: NA
D gene: NA
CDR3 DNA: TGTGCCAGCAGCTTAACTGGCCAGGGGAATTCACCCCTCCACTTT
CDR3 protein: CASSLTGQGNSPLHF

V gene: TRBV5-6
J gene: TRBJ2-7
clone size: NA
D gene: TRBD2
CDR3 DNA: TGTGCCAGCAGCTTGGGGGGGCTAGCGGGAGTACACGAGCAGTACTTC
CDR3 protein: CASSLGGLAGVHEQYF

V gene: TRBV19
J gene: TRBJ1-2
clone size: NA
D gene: TRBD1
CDR3 DNA: TGTGCCAGTCAAAGGAGGGGGCCTTTTGGCTACACCTTC
CDR3 protein: CASQRRGPFGYTF

V gene: TRBV12-5
J gene: TRBJ2-1
clone size: once
D gene: NA
CDR3 DNA: TGTGCTAGTGCAGGGTTACCCTCCTACAATGAGCAGTTCTTC
CDR3 protein: CASAGLPSYNEQFF

V gene: TRBV7-6
J gene: TRBJ2-7
clone size: NA
D gene: TRBD2
CDR3 DNA: TGTGCCAGCAGCACCCCGACTAGCGGGGGGGCGATAGAGTACGAGCAGTACTTC
CDR3 protein: CASSTPTSGGAIEYEQYF

V gene: TRBV4-2
J gene: TRBJ1-1
clone size: NA
D gene: TRBD1
CDR3 DNA: TGTGCCAGCAGCCAAGTCCGCTTGACAGGGGGCAGGGCTGAAGCTTTCTTT
CDR3 protein: CASSQVRLTGGRAEAFF

V gene: TRBV13
J gene: TRBJ1-3
clone size: NA
D gene: TRBD1
CDR3 DNA: TGTGCCAGCAGCTCCGGACAGGGTTCAGGAAACACCATATATTTT
CDR3 protein: CASSSGQGSGNTIYF

V gene: TRBV19
J gene: TRBJ1-1
clone size: NA
D gene: TRBD1
CDR3 DNA: TGTGCCAGTAAAGACAGGGGTTCGAACACTGAAGCTTTCTTT
CDR3 protein: CASKDRGSNTEAFF

V gene: TRBV7-3
J gene: TRBJ2-3
clone size: NA
D gene: TRBD2
CDR3 DNA: TGTGCCAGCAGCTTATGGGCGGGAGGGGCATGGCCTGATACGCAGTATTTT
CDR3 protein: CASSLWAGGAWPDTQYF

V gene: TRBV19
J gene: TRBJ1-5
clone size: NA
D gene: NA
CDR3 DNA: TGTGCCAGTAGTATCGTGAGAGGGTCAGGTCAGCCCCAGCATTTT
CDR3 protein: CASSIVRGSGQPQHF

V gene: TRBV27
J gene: TRBJ1-5
clone size: NA
D gene: NA
CDR3 DNA: TGTGCCAGCAGTTTTGGGGGGAGCAATCAGCCCCAGCATTTT
CDR3 protein: CASSFGGSNQPQHF

V gene: TRBV7-3
J gene: TRBJ2-5
clone size: NA
D gene: TRBD1
CDR3 DNA: TGTGCCAGCAGCTTAACCCCGGGACAGGTGGAGACCCAGTACTTC
CDR3 protein: CASSLTPGQVETQYF

V gene: TRBV28
J gene: TRBJ1-4
clone size: NA
D gene: NA
CDR3 DNA: TGTGCCAGCAGTTCATTTAGGGGGAAGAGAGAAAAACTGTTTTTT
CDR3 protein: CASSSFRGKREKLFF

V gene: TRBV5-1
J gene: TRBJ2-5
clone size: NA
D gene: NA
CDR3 DNA: TGCGCCAGCAGCGACGGACAGCCACAAGAGACCCAGTACTTC
CDR3 protein: CASSDGQPQETQYF

V gene: TRBV15
J gene: TRBJ2-5
clone size: NA
D gene: NA
CDR3 DNA: TGTGCCACCAGCAAAGGGTCAGGGTCCGGAGCAAGAGAGACCCAGTACTTC
CDR3 protein: CATSKGSGSGARETQYF

V gene: TRBV9
J gene: TRBJ2-7
clone size: NA
D gene: TRBD2
CDR3 DNA: TGTGCCAGCAGCGTAGGGGCCAGCGGGAAAGGATCCTACGAGCAGTACTTC
CDR3 protein: CASSVGASGKGSYEQYF

V gene: TRBV10-3
J gene: TRBJ1-5
clone size: NA
D gene: NA
CDR3 DNA: TGTGCCATCAGTGAGCGGGACATTGGGTCTCAGCCCCAGCATTTT
CDR3 protein: CAISERDIGSQPQHF